This passage covers 25 T cell receptor beta chains from one sample sequenced in a study of T cell changes during pregnancy in multiple sclerosis. The repertoire was sequenced with immunoSEQ multiplex PCR; TCRdb's copy has only in-frame clones and lacks some. In the table there are some 80,000 clones, roughly 94% of which are singletons. The source material was CD4+ T cells from peripheral blood mononuclear cells, sampled after pregnancy. All receptors derive from a female donor with multiple sclerosis, enrolled in a pregnancy study.

V and J are TRBV5-8 and TRBJ2-2; D is perhaps TRBD2 (5 bases). Between the trimmed V and J ends, which lost 1 base and 1 base, there was a span of 11 bases. The CDR3 spans 16 residues. CDR1 and CDR2 (germline): SGHTS, YDEGEE. The CDR3 DNA is TGTGCCAGCAGCTTGAGAGTCGGGGTGAACACCGGGGAGCTGTTTTTT. As protein: CASSLRVGVNTGELFF.

V is TRBV9 and J is TRBJ2-1; a possible D gene is TRBD2 (6 bases). Germline CDR1 SGDLS, CDR2 YYNGEE. This CDR3 has 14 amino acids. Trimming left V 0 bases short and J 9 bases short, with 13 bases between. Here the CDR3 DNA reads TGTGCCAGCAGCGTAGGTGGTGTGGGGGGTGAGCAGTTCTTC. Protein product: CASSVGGVGGEQFF.

The gene calls are TRBV30 and TRBJ1-1; D is unclear. Trimming took 2 bases from V and 8 from J, leaving 15 bases between them. This CDR3 has 13 residues. CDR1 and CDR2 from the germline V gene are GTSNPN and SVGIG (reference sequence). CDR3 DNA sequence: TGTGCCTGGAGTTTTTCCTCGGGTTCAGAAGCTTTCTTT. This gives the protein CAWSFSSGSEAFF. The full variable domain, in which reference TRBV30 and TRBJ1-1 provide the parts outside the CDR3, is SQTIHQWPATLVQPVGSPLSLECTVEGTSNPNLYWYRQAAGRGLQLLFYSVGIGQISSEVPQNLSASRPQDRQFILSSKKLLLSDSGFYLCAWSFSSGSEAFFGQGTRLTVV.

The rearrangement joins TRBV5-1 to TRBJ1-4; TRBD1 matches at 7 bases. The V segment lost 4 bases and the J segment 8 bases; nucleotides outside the gene matches: 8. The V gene's germline CDR1 is SGHRS and CDR2 YFSETQ. The length of the CDR3 is 14 residues. CDR3: CASSITTGQEKLFF. The CDR3 region has the DNA TGCGCCAGCAGCATTACGACAGGGCAAGAAAAACTGTTTTTT.

This chain links TRBV18 with TRBJ2-1, with 9 bases matching TRBD2. Germline V gene sequence: CDR1 KGHSH, CDR2 LQKENI. V gave up 5 bases and J gave up 6 bases; unmatched junction bases: 17. The CDR3 has 18 amino acids. CDR3 residues: CASSSLGESAGGPNEQFF. The CDR3 nucleotides read TGTGCCAGCTCATCCCTAGGAGAGTCTGCGGGAGGGCCCAATGAGCAGTTCTTC.

V gene TRBV5-6 combines with J gene TRBJ2-2; 7 bases are a match to TRBD2. The CDR3 runs to 16 residues. Germline V lookup: CDR1 SGHDT, CDR2 YYEEEE. J was trimmed by 6 bases and V by 4 bases; bases with no gene match: 12. CDR3 region: CASSPERGPSPGELFF. CDR3 coding DNA: TGTGCCAGCAGCCCGGAGCGGGGTCCCTCCCCCGGGGAGCTGTTTTTT.

The chain couples TRBV7-9 to TRBJ2-7; TRBD1 aligns across 7 bases. The CDR3 loop spans 15 amino acids. Germline CDR1 reads SEHNR; CDR2 reads FQNEAQ (reference sequence). With 1 base clipped from V and 4 bases from J, the junction kept 7 bases outside the gene matches. As DNA, the CDR3 is TGTGCCAGCAGCTTAGAAGGGTACAGGGGATACGAGCAGTACTTC. Encoded protein: CASSLEGYRGYEQYF.

The chain carries TRBV6-1 and TRBJ1-1; D unclear. Trimming cost V 5 bases and J 5 bases, with 15 bases left between them. The length of the CDR3 is 14 residues. Germline CDR1 is MNHNS and CDR2 is SASEGT. The CDR3 sequence: CASSPGGGQTEAFF. The CDR3 bases are TGTGCCAGCAGTCCGGGAGGAGGGCAGACTGAAGCTTTCTTT.

V and J are TRBV4-2 and TRBJ2-3, with TRBD1 as a possible D gene (6 bases). The CDR3 has 16 amino acids. CDR1 and CDR2 from the germline V gene are LGHNA and YNFKEQ. V dropped 5 bases and J dropped 2 bases, with 17 bases sitting between them. CDR3 residues: CASSLGAQGYTDTQYF. In DNA, the CDR3 is TGTGCCAGCAGCTTGGGAGCACAGGGCTACACAGATACGCAGTATTTT.

The rearrangement links TRBV13 to TRBJ2-1; 9 bases map to TRBD2. With V trimmed by 5 bases and J by 4 bases, 6 bases remained unmatched. Germline V gene data show CDR1 as PRHDT and CDR2 as FYEKMQ (reference sequence). This CDR3 contains 15 residues. In DNA form, the CDR3 reads TGTGCCAGCAGCCCCGGTCTAGCGGGATACAATGAGCAGTTCTTC. Translated: CASSPGLAGYNEQFF.

This sequence joins TRBV11-2 and TRBJ2-7; a weak D match, TRBD2 (5 bases). Trimming shortened V by 8 bases and J by 1 base, and 18 bases separated the two germline ends. Germline V gives CDR1 SGHAT, CDR2 FQNNGV. CDR3 length: 15 amino acids. In DNA, the CDR3 is TGTGCCAGCTCCTATAGCCCGGGGTCTTCCTACGAGCAGTACTTC. Translation gives CASSYSPGSSYEQYF. The complete variable domain, with remaining parts taken from reference TRBV11-2 and TRBJ2-7, reads EAGVAQSPRYKIIEKRQSVAFWCNPISGHATLYWYQQILGQGPKLLIQFQNNGVVDDSQLPKDRFSAERLKGVDSTLKIQPAKLEDSAVYLCASSYSPGSSYEQYFGPGTRLTVT.

The V and J genes are TRBV28 and TRBJ1-2; the match to TRBD1 covers 8 bases. Unmatched junction bases numbered 2, after V lost 8 bases and J lost 6 bases. CDR3 length: 11 amino acids. Germline V gene lookup returns CDR1 MDHEN and CDR2 SYDVKM. Here the CDR3 DNA reads TGTGCCAGCTCGACAGGGGATGGCTACACCTTC. Its protein product is CASSTGDGYTF.

The chain uses TRBV6-5 and TRBJ2-1, with a possible D match to TRBD2 (6 bases). The germline gives CDR1 MNHEY, CDR2 SVGAGI. The CDR3 consists of 16 residues. Trimming stripped 2 bases from V and 5 bases from J, with 16 bases between. The CDR3 DNA follows: TGTGCCAGCAGTTACGGTGTGGGTAGCGGAGACAATGAGCAGTTCTTC. Its translation is CASSYGVGSGDNEQFF.

This chain links TRBV19 with TRBJ2-1, with 9 bases aligning to TRBD1. CDR3 length: 13 amino acids. The germline CDR1 and CDR2 sequences are LNHDA and SQIVND (reference sequence). V was pared by 8 bases and J by 5 bases, with 4 bases of the junction left unmatched. In DNA form, the CDR3 reads TGTGCCAGTGGGACAGGGCCTAACAATGAGCAGTTCTTC. Amino acids: CASGTGPNNEQFF.

The chain uses TRBV5-6 and TRBJ2-2; D is perhaps TRBD1 (6 bases). The CDR3 loop spans 15 amino acids. Trimming shortened V by 2 bases and J by 7 bases, and 15 bases separated the two germline ends. Germline CDR1 SGHDT, CDR2 YYEEEE. The CDR3 region is CASSFPQGQGGELFF. Written as DNA, the CDR3 is TGTGCCAGCAGCTTTCCACAGGGCCAGGGCGGGGAGCTGTTTTTT.

The chain carries TRBV6-6 and TRBJ2-7, with 8 bases identical to TRBD1. CDR3 size: 14 residues. CDR1 MNHNY and CDR2 SVGAGI come from the germline V gene (reference sequence). Germline trimming cut 0 bases from V and 2 bases from J; bases unmatched to any gene: 0. The CDR3 spells CASSYSDRAYEQYF. In DNA, the CDR3 is TGTGCCAGCAGTTACTCGGACAGGGCCTACGAGCAGTACTTC.

The genes are TRBV6-4 and TRBJ2-5; tentatively, D is TRBD2 (5 bases). Looked up from germline, CDR1 is MRHNA and CDR2 is SNTAGT. The CDR3 spans 13 residues. With 10 bases removed from V and 5 bases from J, the gap between germline ends came to 17 bases. This CDR3 reads CANVGSFEETQYF. CDR3 in DNA: TGTGCCAACGTAGGGAGCTTTGAGGAGACCCAGTACTTC.

This clone appeared a single time. The chain carries TRBV6-5 and TRBJ2-7; tentative D call: TRBD1 (7 bases). V dropped 6 bases and J dropped 0 bases, with 15 bases sitting between them. CDR1 is MNHEY and CDR2 is SVGAGI in the germline V gene. This CDR3 comprises 15 residues. CDR3 sequence reads: CASSPGGIDSYEQYF. DNA of the CDR3: TGTGCCAGCAGCCCAGGGGGGATCGACTCCTACGAGCAGTACTTC.

V gene TRBV5-1 combines with J gene TRBJ1-1; 11 bases fit TRBD1. Losses at the gene ends were 0 bases for V and 6 bases for J; bases not matched to a gene: 7. Germline V lookup: CDR1 SGHRS, CDR2 YFSETQ. This CDR3 has 16 amino acids. The CDR3 sequence is CASSLAGQGGSAEAFF. CDR3 DNA: TGCGCCAGCAGCTTGGCGGGACAGGGGGGAAGTGCTGAAGCTTTCTTT.

V and J are TRBV19 and TRBJ2-1; D gene unclear. Germline assignment: CDR1 LNHDA and CDR2 SQIVND (reference sequence). This CDR3 contains 13 residues. Trimming removed 8 bases at V and 0 bases at J, with 8 bases between. Written as DNA, the CDR3 is TGTGCCAGTCCAAGGAGCTCCTACAATGAGCAGTTCTTC. It specifies CASPRSSYNEQFF.

The genes are TRBV6-5 and TRBJ2-5, with 8 bases fitting TRBD2. This CDR3 has 15 residues. From germline, CDR1 is MNHEY and CDR2 SVGAGI. With V trimmed by 5 bases and J by 2 bases, 7 bases remained unmatched. Here the CDR3 DNA reads TGTGCCAGCAGTCCTGGGACTAGTCAGCAAGAGACCCAGTACTTC. Its protein is CASSPGTSQQETQYF.

The chain is built from TRBV11-1 and TRBJ1-1, with no clear D. Germline V gene lookup returns CDR1 SGHAT and CDR2 FQDESV (reference sequence). V lost 2 bases, J lost 4 bases, and 14 bases lay in between. The CDR3 is made up of 15 amino acids. Here the CDR3 reads CASSLSARSGTEAFF. The CDR3 bases are TGTGCCAGCAGCTTATCTGCCAGATCGGGCACTGAAGCTTTCTTT.

V is TRBV7-2 and J is TRBJ2-7; 7 positions match TRBD1. The V segment lost 3 bases and the J segment 2 bases; nucleotides outside the gene matches: 10. Germline V gene sequence: CDR1 SGHTA, CDR2 FQGNSA. The CDR3 extends over 16 amino acids. Here the CDR3 reads CASSLDTGTAAYEQYF. Here the CDR3 DNA reads TGTGCCAGCAGCTTGGATACCGGGACAGCAGCCTACGAGCAGTACTTC.

This chain connects TRBV27 to TRBJ2-7; 10 bases are shared with TRBD1. J was trimmed by 4 bases and V by 4 bases; bases with no gene match: 13. This CDR3 is built from 17 residues. Germline V gives CDR1 MNHEY, CDR2 SMNVEV (reference sequence). The CDR3 is CASSSVPGQGRLYEQYF. The DNA of the CDR3 is TGTGCCAGCAGTTCGGTCCCGGGACAGGGGCGATTGTACGAGCAGTACTTC.

This clone was detected once. This rearrangement joins TRBV5-4 to TRBJ1-2; 9 bases are shared with TRBD1. Germline-derived CDR1 and CDR2 are SGHNT and YYREEE (reference sequence). The CDR3 consists of 14 residues. The V and J ends lost 4 bases and 4 bases, in that order; junction bases with no gene match: 5. The CDR3 DNA sequence: TGTGCCAGCAGCCGGACAGGGGACTCCTATGGCTACACCTTC. The encoded protein is CASSRTGDSYGYTF.